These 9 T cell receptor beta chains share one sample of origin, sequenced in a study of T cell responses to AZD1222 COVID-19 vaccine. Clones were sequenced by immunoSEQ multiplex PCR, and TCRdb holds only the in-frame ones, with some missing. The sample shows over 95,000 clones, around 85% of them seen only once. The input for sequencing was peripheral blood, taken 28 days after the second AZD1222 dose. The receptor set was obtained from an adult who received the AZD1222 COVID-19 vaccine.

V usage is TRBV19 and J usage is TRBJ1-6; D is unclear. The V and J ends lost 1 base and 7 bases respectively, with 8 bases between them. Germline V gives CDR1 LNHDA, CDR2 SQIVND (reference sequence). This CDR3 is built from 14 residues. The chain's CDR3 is CASSIAQPNSPLHF. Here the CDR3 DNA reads TGTGCCAGTAGTATAGCACAGCCAAATTCACCCCTCCACTTT.

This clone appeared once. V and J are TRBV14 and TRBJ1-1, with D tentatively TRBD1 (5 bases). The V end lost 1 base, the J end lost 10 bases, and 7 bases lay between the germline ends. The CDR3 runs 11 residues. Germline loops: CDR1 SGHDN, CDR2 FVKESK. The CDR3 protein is CASSQGDRAFF. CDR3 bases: TGTGCCAGCAGCCAAGGGGACCGAGCTTTCTTT.

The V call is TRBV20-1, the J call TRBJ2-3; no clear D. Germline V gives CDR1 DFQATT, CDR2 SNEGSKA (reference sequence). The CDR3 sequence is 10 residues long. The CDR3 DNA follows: TGCAGGGCAATTGGGGATACGCAGTATTTT. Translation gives CRAIGDTQYF.

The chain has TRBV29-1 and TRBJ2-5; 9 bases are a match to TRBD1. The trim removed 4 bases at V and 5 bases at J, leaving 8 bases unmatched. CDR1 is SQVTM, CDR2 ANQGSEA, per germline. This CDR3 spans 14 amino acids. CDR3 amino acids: CSVVRTGAGETQYF. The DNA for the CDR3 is TGCAGCGTTGTAAGGACAGGGGCGGGGGAGACCCAGTACTTC. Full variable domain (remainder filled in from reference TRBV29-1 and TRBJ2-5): SAVISQKPSRDICQRGTSLTIQCQVDSQVTMMFWYRQQPGQSLTLIATANQGSEATYESGFVIDKFPISRPNLTFSTLTVSNMSPEDSSIYLCSVVRTGAGETQYFGPGTRLLVL.

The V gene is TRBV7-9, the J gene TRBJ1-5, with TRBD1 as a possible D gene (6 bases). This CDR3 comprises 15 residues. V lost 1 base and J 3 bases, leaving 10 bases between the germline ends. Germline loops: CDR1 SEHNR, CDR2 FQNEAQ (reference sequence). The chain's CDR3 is CASSLGQGINQPQHF. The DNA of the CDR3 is TGTGCCAGCAGCTTAGGTCAGGGGATCAATCAGCCCCAGCATTTT. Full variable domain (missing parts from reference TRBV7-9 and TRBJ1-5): DTGVSQNPRHKITKRGQNVTFRCDPISEHNRLYWYRQTLGQGPEFLTYFQNEAQLEKSRLLSDRFSAERPKGSFSTLEIQRTEQGDSAMYLCASSLGQGINQPQHFGDGTRLSIL.

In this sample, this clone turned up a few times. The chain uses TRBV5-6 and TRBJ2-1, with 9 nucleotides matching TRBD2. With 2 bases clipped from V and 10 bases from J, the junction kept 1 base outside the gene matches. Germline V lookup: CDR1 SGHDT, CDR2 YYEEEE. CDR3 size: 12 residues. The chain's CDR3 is CASSLAGGEQFF. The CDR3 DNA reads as TGTGCCAGCAGCTTAGCGGGAGGAGAGCAGTTCTTC. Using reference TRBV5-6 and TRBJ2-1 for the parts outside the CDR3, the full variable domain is DAGVTQSPTHLIKTRGQQVTLRCSPKSGHDTVSWYQQALGQGPQFIFQYYEEEERQRGNFPDRFSGHQFPNYSSELNVNALLLGDSALYLCASSLAGGEQFFGPGTRLTVL.

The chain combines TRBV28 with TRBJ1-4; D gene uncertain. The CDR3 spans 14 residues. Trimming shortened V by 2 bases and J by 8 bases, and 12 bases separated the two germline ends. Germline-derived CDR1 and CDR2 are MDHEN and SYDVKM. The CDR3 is CASSLTASREKLFF. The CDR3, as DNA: TGTGCCAGCAGTTTAACGGCAAGTCGGGAAAAACTGTTTTTT.

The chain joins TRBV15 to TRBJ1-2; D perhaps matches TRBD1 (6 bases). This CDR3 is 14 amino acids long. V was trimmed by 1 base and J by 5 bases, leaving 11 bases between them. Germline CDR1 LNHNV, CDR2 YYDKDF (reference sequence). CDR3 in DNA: TGTGCCACCAGCAGAGCACAGGGAGGTTATGGCTACACCTTC. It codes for CATSRAQGGYGYTF. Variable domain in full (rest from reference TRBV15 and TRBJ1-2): DAMVIQNPRYQVTQFGKPVTLSCSQTLNHNVMYWYQQKSSQAPKLLFHYYDKDFNNEADTPDNFQSRRPNTSFCFLDIRSPGLGDTAMYLCATSRAQGGYGYTFGSGTRLTVV.

The CDR3: CASAPGLAQTDTQYF. As DNA, the CDR3 is TGTGCCAGCGCACCGGGACTGGCCCAAACAGATACGCAGTATTTT. V gene TRBV5-6 combines with J gene TRBJ2-3, with D perhaps matching TRBD2 (6 bases). Germline V lookup: CDR1 SGHDT, CDR2 YYEEEE. The CDR3 length is 15 residues. V shed 7 bases and J shed 3 bases, with 18 bases lying between them.